Shown below are 5 T cell receptor beta chains from a single sample sequenced in a study of T cell repertoires in cytomegalovirus infection. TCRdb itself ran the reads through MiXCR, one entry per CDR3 protein. The sample contains about 360,000 distinct CDR3 sequences, approximately 35% of which appear only once. Antigen specificity for these receptors is unknown. Source: cultured PBMCs, taken from culture after CMV antigen stimulation. Receptors originate from a human donor in good health (CMV status not recorded). Some clones in this sample may be carry-over from other donors' samples.

The table lists this clonotype with a few counts. The chain uses TRBV20-1 and TRBJ2-7; no clear D. Germline CDR1 reads DFQATT; CDR2 reads SNEGSKA (reference sequence). This CDR3 comprises 14 residues. Deletions cut 3 bases from V and 0 bases from J, with 12 bases between. The CDR3: CSASSARSSYEQYF. Here the CDR3 DNA reads TGCAGTGCTAGTTCGGCGCGAAGCTCCTACGAGCAGTACTTC.

The V call is TRBV28, the J call TRBJ2-7; 9 nucleotides align to TRBD2. Germline CDR1 reads MDHEN; CDR2 reads SYDVKM. This CDR3 has 16 amino acids. Losses at the gene ends were 2 bases for V and 3 bases for J; bases not matched to a gene: 8. Written as DNA, the CDR3 is TGTGCCAGCAGTTTACTAGGGATAGCGGGAGTCTACGAGCAGTACTTC. This gives the protein CASSLLGIAGVYEQYF. Complete variable domain (other parts from reference TRBV28 and TRBJ2-7): DVKVTQSSRYLVKRTGEKVFLECVQDMDHENMFWYRQDPGLGLRLIYFSYDVKMKEKGDIPEGYSVSREKKERFSLILESASTNQTSMYLCASSLLGIAGVYEQYFGPGTRLTVT.

A few counts support this clonotype. The DNA for the CDR3 is TGTGCTAGTGCCATGGACCAAAACATTCAGTACTTC. Amino acids: CASAMDQNIQYF. This chain links TRBV12-5 with TRBJ2-4; no clear D. Trimming stripped 7 bases from V and 5 bases from J, with 9 bases between. The length of the CDR3 is 12 residues. Germline-derived CDR1 and CDR2 are LGHNT and FRNRAP. Filled out from reference TRBV12-5 and TRBJ2-4, the complete variable domain reads DARVTQTPRHKVTEMGQEVTMRCQPILGHNTVFWYRQTMMQGLELLAYFRNRAPLDDSGMPKDRFSAEMPDATLATLKIQPSEPRDSAVYFCASAMDQNIQYFGAGTRLSVL.

The V gene is TRBV6-1, the J gene TRBJ2-5, with 8 bases fitting TRBD1. The CDR3 runs to 15 residues. CDR1 MNHNS and CDR2 SASEGT come from the germline V gene. V shed 6 bases and J 4 bases; nucleotides not matched to a gene: 10. The CDR3 protein is CASSLGQGLGETQYF. The CDR3, as DNA: TGTGCCAGCAGCCTCGGACAGGGCCTTGGAGAGACCCAGTACTTC.

The V and J genes are TRBV7-6 and TRBJ1-1; weak D call: TRBD1 (6 bases). The CDR3 extends over 20 amino acids. Germline loops: CDR1 SGHVS, CDR2 FNYEAQ. V lost 3 bases, J lost 0 bases, and 26 bases lay in between. The CDR3 DNA sequence: TGTGCCAGCAGCTTTAATTGGGCCAGGGGTGAGGTGAAAATGAACACTGAAGCTTTCTTT. Its translation: CASSFNWARGEVKMNTEAFF.